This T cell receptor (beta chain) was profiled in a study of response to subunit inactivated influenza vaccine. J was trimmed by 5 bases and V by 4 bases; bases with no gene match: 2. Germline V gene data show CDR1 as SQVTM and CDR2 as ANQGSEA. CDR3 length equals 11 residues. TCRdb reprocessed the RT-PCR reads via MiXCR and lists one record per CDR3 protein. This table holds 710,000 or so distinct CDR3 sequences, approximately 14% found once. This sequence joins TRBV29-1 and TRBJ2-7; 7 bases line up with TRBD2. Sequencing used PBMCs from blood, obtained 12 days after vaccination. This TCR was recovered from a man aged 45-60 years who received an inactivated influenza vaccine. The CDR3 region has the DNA TGCAGCGTTGGGGGGGGAGACGAGCAGTACTTC. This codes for CSVGGGDEQYF.